This T cell receptor (beta chain) originates from a study of T cell changes during pregnancy in multiple sclerosis. Germline CDR1 reads LNHDA; CDR2 reads SQIVND (reference sequence). Between the trimmed V and J ends, which lost 2 bases and 4 bases, there was a span of 17 bases. The CDR3 runs to 16 residues. In its sample, this clone was seen once. Data came from immunoSEQ multiplex PCR; TCRdb stores just in-frame clones and leaves some out. The sample lists roughly 80,000 clones; about 93% were seen once. This sample comprised peripheral blood, obtained in the first trimester of pregnancy. V is TRBV19 and J is TRBJ1-2, with D tentatively TRBD1 (5 bases). The TCR was taken from a female donor with multiple sclerosis, enrolled in a pregnancy study. The DNA for the CDR3 is TGTGCCAGTAGTATATCCCAGGGAAGACCTCTCTATGGCTACACCTTC. Its translation: CASSISQGRPLYGYTF.